The TCR beta chain described here comes from a study of T cells in Graves' hyperthyroidism and ophthalmopathy. Study-wide findings and caveats: In blood, most of the thyroid clonotypes expanded above 0.001 were also present.

There are many counts of this clonotype. Its antigen remains unidentified. Amplified regions were TCR beta CDR3 sequences from RNA transcripts. The HTBI primer set was used in a first-round RT-PCR of the TCR CDR3. TCRdb recomputed calls from the multiplex PCR reads with MiXCR, one row per CDR3 protein. The repertoire holds around 450,000 distinct CDR3 sequences, with approximately 14% as singletons. This CDR3 contains 15 residues. Germline CDR1 is LGHDT and CDR2 is YNNKEL (reference sequence). Trimming stripped 0 bases from V and 4 bases from J, with 10 bases between. Sequences were obtained from blood. The TCR comes from a woman between 18 and 29 years old with Graves' hyperthyroidism. This chain joins TRBV3-1 and TRBJ1-3; D ambiguous. This chain's CDR3 is CASSQDAWGGNTIYF. The CDR3 region has the DNA TGTGCCAGCAGCCAAGACGCGTGGGGAGGAAACACCATATATTTT.